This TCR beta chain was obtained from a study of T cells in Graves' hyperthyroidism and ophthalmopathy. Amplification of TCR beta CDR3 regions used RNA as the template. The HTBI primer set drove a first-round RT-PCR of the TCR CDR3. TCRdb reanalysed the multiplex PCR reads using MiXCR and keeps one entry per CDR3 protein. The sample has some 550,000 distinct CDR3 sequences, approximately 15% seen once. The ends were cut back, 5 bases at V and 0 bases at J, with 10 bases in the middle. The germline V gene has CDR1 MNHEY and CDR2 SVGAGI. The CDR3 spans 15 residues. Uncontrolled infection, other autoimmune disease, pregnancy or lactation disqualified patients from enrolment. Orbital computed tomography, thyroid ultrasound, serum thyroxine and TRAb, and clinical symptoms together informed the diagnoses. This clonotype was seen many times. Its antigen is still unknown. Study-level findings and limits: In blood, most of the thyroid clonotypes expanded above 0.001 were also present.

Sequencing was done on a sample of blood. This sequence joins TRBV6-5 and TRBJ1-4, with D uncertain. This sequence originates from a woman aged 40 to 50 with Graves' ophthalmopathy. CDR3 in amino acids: CASSPGSTTNEKLFF. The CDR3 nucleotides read TGTGCCAGCAGTCCCGGATCAACAACTAATGAAAAACTGTTTTTT.